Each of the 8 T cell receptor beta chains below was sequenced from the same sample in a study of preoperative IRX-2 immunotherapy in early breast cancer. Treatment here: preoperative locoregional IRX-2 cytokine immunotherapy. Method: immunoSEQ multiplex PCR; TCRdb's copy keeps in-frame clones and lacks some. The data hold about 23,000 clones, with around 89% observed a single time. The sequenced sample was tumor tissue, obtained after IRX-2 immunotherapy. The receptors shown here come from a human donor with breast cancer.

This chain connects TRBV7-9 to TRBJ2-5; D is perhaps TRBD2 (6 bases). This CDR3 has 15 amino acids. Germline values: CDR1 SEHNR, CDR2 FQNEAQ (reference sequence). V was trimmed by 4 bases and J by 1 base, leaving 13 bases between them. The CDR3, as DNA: TGTGCCAGCAGCTCGGGACTGTGGGGCCAAGAGACCCAGTACTTC. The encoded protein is CASSSGLWGQETQYF.

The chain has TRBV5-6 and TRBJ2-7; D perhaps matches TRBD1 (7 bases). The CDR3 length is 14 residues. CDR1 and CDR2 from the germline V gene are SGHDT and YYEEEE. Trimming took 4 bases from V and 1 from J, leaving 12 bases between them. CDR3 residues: CASSPTGRSYEQYF. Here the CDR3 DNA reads TGTGCCAGCAGCCCGACAGGGAGGTCCTACGAGCAGTACTTC.

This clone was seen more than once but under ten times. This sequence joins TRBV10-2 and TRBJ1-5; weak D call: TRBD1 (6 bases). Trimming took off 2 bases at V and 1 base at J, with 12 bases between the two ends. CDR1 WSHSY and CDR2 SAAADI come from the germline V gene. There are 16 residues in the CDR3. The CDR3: CASSEEGGGSNQPQHF. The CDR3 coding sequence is TGCGCCAGCAGTGAGGAAGGGGGAGGGAGCAATCAGCCCCAGCATTTT.

The chain's CDR3 is CASSVGSSGYNTGELFF. CDR3 sequence (DNA): TGTGCCAGCAGCGTAGGATCCTCAGGCTACAACACCGGGGAGCTGTTTTTT. This chain uses TRBV9 with TRBJ2-2; D unresolved. This CDR3 has 17 residues. With 0 bases removed from V and 2 bases from J, the gap between germline ends came to 14 bases. The V gene's germline CDR1 is SGDLS and CDR2 YYNGEE.

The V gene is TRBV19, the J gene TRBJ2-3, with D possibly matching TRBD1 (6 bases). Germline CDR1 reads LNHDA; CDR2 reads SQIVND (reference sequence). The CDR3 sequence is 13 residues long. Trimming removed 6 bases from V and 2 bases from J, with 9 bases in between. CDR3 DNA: TGTGCCAGTAGAGGACAGCTCACAGATACGCAGTATTTT. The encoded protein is CASRGQLTDTQYF.

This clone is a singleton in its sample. The CDR3: CASSIGNYEQYF. The CDR3 bases are TGTGCCAGTAGTATAGGCAACTACGAGCAGTACTTC. The J gene is TRBJ2-7, the V gene TRBV19; D gene ambiguous. This CDR3 is 12 amino acids long. V lost 1 base to trimming and J lost 3 bases, with 4 bases between them. Germline V CDR1 and CDR2: LNHDA, SQIVND (reference sequence).

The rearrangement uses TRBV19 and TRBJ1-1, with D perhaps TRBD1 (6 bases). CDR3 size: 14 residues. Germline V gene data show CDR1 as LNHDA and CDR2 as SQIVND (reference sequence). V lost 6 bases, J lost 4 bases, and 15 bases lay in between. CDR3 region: CASRTHRDITEAFF. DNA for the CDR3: TGTGCCAGTAGAACACACCGGGACATCACTGAAGCTTTCTTT.

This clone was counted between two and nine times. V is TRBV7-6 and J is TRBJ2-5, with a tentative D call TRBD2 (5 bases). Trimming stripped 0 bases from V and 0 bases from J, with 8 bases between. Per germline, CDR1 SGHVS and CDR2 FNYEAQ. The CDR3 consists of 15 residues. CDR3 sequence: CASSLAAEYQETQYF. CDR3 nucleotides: TGTGCCAGCAGCTTAGCAGCGGAGTACCAAGAGACCCAGTACTTC.